This is a list of T cell receptor beta chains from one sample in a study of blood T cell repertoires in COVID-19. Clones were read by immunoSEQ multiplex PCR, and TCRdb kept only the in-frame ones, dropping some. The sample contains 490,000 or so clones, approximately 88% of which appear only once. The material sequenced was PBMCs or T cells enriched from blood (not recorded which). Receptors originate from a woman in her thirties or forties who had recovered from COVID-19. The CDR3 runs from the conserved cysteine through the conserved F or W. A D gene is named only where the DNA matches it firmly. Not every row has a clone size; where given, it reads once, few, many or a size class.

V gene	D gene	clone size	CDR3 length	J gene	CDR3 protein	CDR3 DNA
TRBV5-1	-	-	13	TRBJ1-2	CASSLQALYGYTF	TGCGCCAGCAGCTTGCAAGCGCTCTATGGCTACACCTTC
TRBV30	TRBD2	-	16	TRBJ2-5	CAWSVLGAGVSETQYF	TGTGCCTGGAGTGTACTGGGTGCGGGAGTATCTGAGACCCAGTACTTC
TRBV13	TRBD1	-	13	TRBJ2-1	CASSPGQYNEQFF	TGTGCCAGCAGCCCGGGACAGTACAATGAGCAGTTCTTC
TRBV16	TRBD2	-	17	TRBJ2-7	CASSQSKVGGSGDEQYF	TGTGCCAGCAGCCAATCGAAAGTAGGCGGGAGCGGCGACGAGCAGTACTTC
TRBV2	TRBD1	-	13	TRBJ1-1	CATHRGPGTEAFF	TGTGCCACCCACAGGGGGCCGGGCACTGAAGCTTTCTTT
TRBV6-5	TRBD1	-	15	TRBJ1-1	CASSLSTGGFAEAFF	TGTGCCAGCAGTCTATCAACAGGGGGATTCGCTGAAGCTTTCTTT
TRBV6-1	TRBD2	-	15	TRBJ2-5	CASSEGGRAMETQYF	TGTGCCAGCAGTGAAGGGGGGAGGGCCATGGAGACCCAGTACTTC
TRBV11-1	TRBD2	-	15	TRBJ2-7	CASSSGLPPSYEQYF	TGTGCCAGCAGCTCGGGACTACCTCCCTCCTACGAGCAGTACTTC
TRBV6-5	TRBD1	-	14	TRBJ1-6	CASTYTGGNSPLHF	TGTGCCAGCACCTATACAGGGGGGAATTCACCCCTCCACTTT
TRBV24-1	-	-	12	TRBJ2-7	CATSDFGGEQYF	TGTGCCACCAGTGATTTCGGGGGCGAGCAGTACTTC
TRBV10-3	TRBD1	-	15	TRBJ2-7	CAIRMDRGPPYEQYF	TGTGCCATCAGGATGGACAGGGGGCCTCCCTACGAGCAGTACTTC
TRBV6-2/TRBV6-3	-	-	13	TRBJ1-1	CASSQTPNSWAFF	TGTGCCAGCAGTCAAACCCCTAACAGTTGGGCTTTCTTT
TRBV19	-	-	12	TRBJ1-2	CASSIQERGYTF	TGTGCCAGTAGTATCCAGGAGCGGGGCTACACCTTC
TRBV29-1	-	-	12	TRBJ2-2	CSVSRNTGELFF	TGCAGCGTTTCCAGAAACACCGGGGAGCTGTTTTTT
TRBV27	-	-	15	TRBJ1-1	CASSLTGPPNTEAFF	TGTGCCAGCAGTTTAACAGGACCTCCGAACACTGAAGCTTTCTTT
TRBV7-9	-	once	13	TRBJ2-7	CASSPEASYEQYF	TGTGCCAGCAGCCCAGAGGCCTCCTACGAGCAGTACTTC
TRBV4-1	-	-	15	TRBJ1-4	CASSHNGNPDEKLFF	TGCGCCAGCAGCCATAACGGGAATCCTGACGAAAAACTGTTTTTT
TRBV5-1	TRBD1	-	16	TRBJ1-1	CASSKGQGVGNTEAFF	TGCGCCAGCAGCAAGGGACAGGGGGTCGGGAACACTGAAGCTTTCTTT
TRBV5-3	TRBD1	-	18	TRBJ1-6	CARSWTGGEESYNSPLHF	TGTGCCAGAAGCTGGACAGGGGGCGAAGAGTCCTATAATTCACCCCTCCACTTT
TRBV5-1	-	-	15	TRBJ2-7	CASSLVSRGPYEQYF	TGCGCCAGCAGCTTGGTGTCGCGGGGTCCGTACGAGCAGTACTTC
TRBV19	-	once	15	TRBJ2-7	CASSISRLSSYEQYF	TGTGCCAGTAGTATTTCACGGTTGTCCTCCTACGAGCAGTACTTC
TRBV10-3	-	-	14	TRBJ2-5	CAISVLQGQETQYF	TGTGCCATCAGTGTTCTCCAGGGCCAAGAGACCCAGTACTTC
TRBV18	-	once	17	TRBJ1-5	CASSPPGGGEGNQPQHF	TGTGCCAGCTCACCACCGGGGGGAGGGGAAGGCAATCAGCCCCAGCATTTT
TRBV2	TRBD1	-	15	TRBJ2-5	CASSPDREKFGTQYF	TGTGCCAGCAGCCCGGACAGGGAAAAGTTCGGGACCCAGTACTTC
TRBV6-6	TRBD1	-	15	TRBJ1-1	CASSYGTGGYDEAFF	TGTGCCAGCAGTTACGGCACAGGGGGGTATGATGAAGCTTTCTTT
TRBV6-5	TRBD1	once	14	TRBJ2-7	CASTYTGGAYEQYF	TGTGCCAGCACCTATACAGGGGGAGCCTACGAGCAGTACTTC
TRBV29-1	-	once	12	TRBJ2-7	CSGGRGMNEQYF	TGCAGCGGGGGCAGGGGCATGAACGAGCAGTACTTC
TRBV18	-	-	13	TRBJ2-7	CASSPPTSYEQYF	TGTGCCAGCTCACCACCCACAAGCTACGAGCAGTACTTC
TRBV7-2	TRBD1	-	17	TRBJ1-5	CASSLGTGTGGNQPQHF	TGTGCCAGCAGCTTAGGTACCGGGACAGGGGGCAATCAGCCCCAGCATTTT
TRBV5-5	-	-	13	TRBJ1-1	CASSPGLGTEAFF	TGTGCCAGCAGCCCAGGGTTGGGCACTGAAGCTTTCTTT
TRBV5-1	TRBD2	-	16	TRBJ2-7	CASSWTSGSLSYEQYF	TGCGCCAGCAGCTGGACTAGCGGGAGCCTATCCTACGAGCAGTACTTC
TRBV10-3	TRBD2	-	16	TRBJ2-7	CAISDNGASGINEQYF	TGTGCCATCAGCGATAATGGGGCTAGCGGGATCAACGAGCAGTACTTC
TRBV4-2	-	-	14	TRBJ2-4	CASSQAGAKNIQYF	TGTGCCAGCAGCCAAGCGGGAGCCAAAAACATTCAGTACTTC
TRBV29-1	-	-	14	TRBJ2-7	CSVSFPGGMSEQYF	TGCAGCGTCTCCTTTCCAGGAGGGATGAGCGAGCAGTACTTC
TRBV7-2	-	-	11	TRBJ1-2	CASSPSYGYTF	TGTGCCAGCAGCCCTTCCTATGGCTACACCTTC
TRBV5-6	TRBD1	-	17	TRBJ1-5	CASSLWDRGYSNQPQHF	TGTGCCAGCAGCTTGTGGGACAGGGGCTATAGCAATCAGCCCCAGCATTTT
TRBV25-1	-	once	14	TRBJ1-5	CASPPPGRDQPQHF	TGTGCCAGCCCACCTCCAGGGCGCGATCAGCCCCAGCATTTT
TRBV7-2	-	once	14	TRBJ1-2	CASGGGSSNYGYTF	TGTGCCAGCGGGGGCGGATCTTCTAACTATGGCTACACCTTC
TRBV4-2	TRBD1	few	16	TRBJ1-6	CASRPREGASNSPLHF	TGTGCCAGCAGGCCCCGGGAGGGGGCCTCAAATTCACCCCTCCACTTT
TRBV21-1	-	-	13	TRBJ1-5	CASSKGALWPQHF	TGTGCCAGCAGCAAAGGTGCGTTATGGCCCCAGCATTTT
TRBV6-5	TRBD2	-	16	TRBJ2-1	CASSYLGLAGVYEQFF	TGTGCCAGCAGTTACTTGGGGCTCGCGGGAGTTTATGAGCAGTTCTTC
TRBV7-2	-	-	15	TRBJ1-2	CASSLDWGGNYGYTF	TGTGCCAGCAGCTTAGATTGGGGGGGTAACTATGGCTACACCTTC
TRBV3-1/TRBV3-2	TRBD1	-	16	TRBJ2-2	CASSQLQGIDTGELFF	TGTGCCAGCAGCCAACTACAGGGGATCGACACCGGGGAGCTGTTTTTT
TRBV10-2	-	-	14	TRBJ1-1	CASSESRAIGEAFF	TGCGCCAGCAGTGAGTCGAGGGCGATCGGTGAAGCTTTCTTT
TRBV4-2	TRBD1	once	14	TRBJ1-6	CASSQRTGNSPLHF	TGTGCCAGCAGCCAACGGACAGGGAATTCACCCCTCCACTTT
TRBV27	-	-	16	TRBJ2-7	CASSLSGGLLSYEQYF	TGTGCCAGCAGTTTATCGGGAGGACTACTCTCCTACGAGCAGTACTTC
TRBV29-1	-	-	11	TRBJ1-1	CSVQVNTEAFF	TGCAGCGTACAGGTGAACACTGAAGCTTTCTTT
TRBV27	-	-	17	TRBJ2-7	CASSLSYGSWSSYEQYF	TGTGCCAGCAGTTTATCCTACGGTTCCTGGAGCTCCTACGAGCAGTACTTC
TRBV7-8	-	once	14	TRBJ2-7	CASSPSGINYEQYF	TGTGCCAGCAGCCCCTCGGGGATCAACTACGAGCAGTACTTC
TRBV19	TRBD1	-	15	TRBJ1-1	CASSISQGGFTEAFF	TGTGCCAGTAGTATCAGTCAGGGGGGATTCACTGAAGCTTTCTTT
TRBV5-4	TRBD1	-	15	TRBJ2-7	CASSVGQGGYYEQYF	TGTGCCAGCAGCGTGGGACAGGGGGGATACTACGAGCAGTACTTC
TRBV7-2	TRBD1	-	15	TRBJ1-6	CASSTGTGDNSPLHF	TGTGCCAGCAGCACCGGGACAGGGGATAATTCACCCCTCCACTTT
TRBV19	-	-	13	TRBJ1-2	CASRRGAVYGYTF	TGTGCCAGTAGACGCGGGGCCGTCTATGGCTACACCTTC